This entry concerns a single TCR beta chain. Clones were sequenced by immunoSEQ multiplex PCR, and TCRdb holds only the in-frame ones, with some missing. The repertoire holds some 2 million clones, with 85% to 95% as singletons. This record belongs to a study of shared clonotypes between healthy human individuals. Per the germline V gene, CDR1 is SGHNT and CDR2 is YYREEE (reference sequence). The CDR3 loop spans 14 amino acids. The V end was cut by 1 base, the J end by 5 bases, with 9 bases between. Sequenced input: naive CD4+ T cells sorted from blood. Subset defined: CD45RA+ positively selected. The V call is TRBV5-4, the J call TRBJ2-2; D might be TRBD1 (5 bases). The TCR sequence derives from a man between 18 and 35 years old in good health. CDR3 coding DNA: TGTGCCAGCAGCTTGAGGGGCGGAACCGGGGAGCTGTTTTTT. Translation gives CASSLRGGTGELFF.